This entry describes one TCR beta chain. The antigen is not known. At the DNA level, this CDR3 is encoded by other sequences in the same sample as well. Use of 60 Vbeta and 13 Jbeta primers characterized the PCR. In the source study's methods: As a later analysis found, there were 60 million to 90 million unique TCR beta chains, of which roughly 11 million were shared. TCRdb's copy holds only in-frame clones and misses some; the assay was immunoSEQ multiplex PCR. That table supplies the V and J calls and clone size; D and trimming were determined from the DNA. Here the sample spans approximately 200,000 clones, 82% being singletons. These data belong to a study of cytomegalovirus exposure and HLA in healthy donors. The study, taken as a whole, reports: Later analysis associated a missense DCLRE1C variant with TCR beta V- and J-gene trimming. Common viral pathogens seemed, in a later analysis, to connect with several of the most significant clusters.

This sequence originates from a boy younger than 10 in good health and CMV-seronegative. The sequencing sample was made of PBMCs.

The DNA of the CDR3 is TGTGCCAGCAGCTTAGTAGCGGGGGGCTACGAGCAGTACTTC. Protein: CASSLVAGGYEQYF. The chain combines TRBV11-2 with TRBJ2-7; 10 bases map to TRBD2. V trimming: 1 base; J trimming: 3 bases; junction bases outside the gene matches: 0. The CDR3 length is 14 residues. Germline CDR1 and CDR2: SGHAT and FQNNGV.